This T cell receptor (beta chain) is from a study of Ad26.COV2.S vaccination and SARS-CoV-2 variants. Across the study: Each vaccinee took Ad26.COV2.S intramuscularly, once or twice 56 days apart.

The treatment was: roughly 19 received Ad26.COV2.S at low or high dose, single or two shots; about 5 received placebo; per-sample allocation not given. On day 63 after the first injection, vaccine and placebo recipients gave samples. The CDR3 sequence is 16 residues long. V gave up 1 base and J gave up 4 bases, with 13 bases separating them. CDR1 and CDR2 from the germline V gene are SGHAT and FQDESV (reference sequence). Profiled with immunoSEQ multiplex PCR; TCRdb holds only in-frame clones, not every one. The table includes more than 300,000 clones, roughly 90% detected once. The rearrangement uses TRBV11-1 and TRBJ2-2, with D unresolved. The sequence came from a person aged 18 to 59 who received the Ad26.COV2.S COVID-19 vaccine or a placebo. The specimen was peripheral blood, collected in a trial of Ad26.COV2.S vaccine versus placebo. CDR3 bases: TGTGCCAGCAGCTTAGATCCCCCCGGCCCCACCGGGGAGCTGTTTTTT. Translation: CASSLDPPGPTGELFF.